What follows describes a single T cell receptor beta chain. These data belong to a study of blood T cell repertoires in COVID-19. Overall study context: The cDNA or gDNA used as material had been derived from T cells, B-cell-depleted T cells, or PBMCs.

Repertoires were generated with immunoSEQ multiplex PCR, while TCRdb's copy carries only in-frame clones and drops some. There are some 120,000 clones in the sample; about 80% occur only once, and less than 9% lies in the top ten. Germline V gene lookup returns CDR1 MDHEN and CDR2 SYDVKM. The CDR3 covers 20 residues. V lost 5 bases to trimming and J lost 4 bases, with 30 bases between them. This receptor was obtained from an older man with active or convalescent COVID-19. The gene calls are TRBV28 and TRBJ1-3; the D gene is possibly TRBD1 (6 bases). The sequenced material came from peripheral blood. Here the CDR3 reads CASSPFSQGLVDRSGNTIYF. The CDR3 nucleotides are TGTGCCAGCAGTCCCTTTTCCCAGGGGCTAGTCGACAGATCAGGAAACACCATATATTTT.